In its sample, the clone carrying this T cell receptor (beta chain) was seen many times. Antigen unknown. The data derive from a study of T cell repertoires in cytomegalovirus infection. As for the study in general: Indications came from public TCR beta signatures; they pointed to CMV infection and to a matching HLA type.

The CDR3 has 13 residues. The germline gives CDR1 MDHEN, CDR2 SYDVKM. V was trimmed by 6 bases and J by 6 bases, leaving 12 bases between them. TCRdb reprocessed the reads via MiXCR and lists one record per CDR3 protein. The data contain about 100,000 distinct CDR3 sequences, under 25% of them singletons. Study results and limitations: Individuals carrying CMV plus the relevant HLA were identified by cumulative frequency of public TCR beta families.

The V call is TRBV28, the J call TRBJ1-5, with unresolved D. The receptor was derived from a human donor in good health (CMV status not recorded). Some clones in this sample may be carry-over from other donors' samples. Material: CD8+ T cells from PBMCs. As DNA, the CDR3 is TGTGCCAGCAGCCTTGGAGGGTTTCAGCCCCAGCATTTT. It specifies CASSLGGFQPQHF.